This T cell receptor (beta chain) was profiled in a study of blood T cells in healthy people across ages. Using a J-beta primer mix together with a sample-barcoded 5' primer, a second PCR was run for roughly 7 to 12 cycles. Each cDNA molecule, via a template-switch adaptor with 12 random nucleotides, was tagged. A single record per CDR3 protein comes from TCRdb applying MiXCR to the 5' RACE reads. The table shows some 1,500,000 distinct CDR3 sequences, with roughly 43% occurring only once. The V segment lost 2 bases and the J segment 5 bases; nucleotides outside the gene matches: 6. Germline CDR1 is SGHTA and CDR2 is FQGNSA. This CDR3 has 16 amino acids. Of note for this clonotype: What it binds is not known.

Study-level results: Naive CD4+ cell counts and diversity both ran higher in long-lived than in aged donors.

Per-sample PBMC isolation yielded at least 6.5 million cells. Source material: blood. The sequence was obtained from a woman under 30 in good health. This chain uses TRBV7-2 with TRBJ2-2, with 9 bases fitting TRBD1. CDR3 loop: CASSLSGTGLTGELFF. Here the CDR3 DNA reads TGTGCCAGCAGCTTAAGCGGGACAGGGTTAACCGGGGAGCTGTTTTTT. The whole variable domain, filled in from reference TRBV7-2 and TRBJ2-2, reads GAGVSQSPSNKVTEKGKDVELRCDPISGHTALYWYRQSLGQGLEFLIYFQGNSAPDKSGLPSDRFSAERTGGSVSTLTIQRTQQEDSAVYLCASSLSGTGLTGELFFGEGSRLTVL.